The 10 T cell receptor beta chains given below trace back to one sample, sequenced in a study of blood T cell repertoires in COVID-19. TCRdb's copy holds only in-frame clones and misses some; the assay was immunoSEQ multiplex PCR. The sample yields about 80,000 clones, around 85% seen once. Material: peripheral blood. All receptors derive from a man aged 45 to 65 with COVID-19, enrolled during active disease.

This rearrangement joins TRBV4-3 to TRBJ1-5; the match to TRBD1 covers 7 bases. The CDR3 runs 15 residues. CDR1 and CDR2 from the germline V gene are LGHNA and YSLEER. The V segment lost 2 bases and the J segment 6 bases; nucleotides outside the gene matches: 7. CDR3 sequence (DNA): TGCGCCAGCAGCCAATCCGACAGGGAATTTCAGCCCCAGCATTTT. This codes for CASSQSDREFQPQHF.

V usage is TRBV28 and J usage is TRBJ2-7, with TRBD2 identical over 12 bases. Germline-derived CDR1 and CDR2 are MDHEN and SYDVKM. Losses at the gene ends were 6 bases for V and 1 base for J; bases not matched to a gene: 4. This CDR3 comprises 15 residues. Here the CDR3 DNA reads TGTGCCAGCAGGATGACTAGCGGGAGATCCTACGAGCAGTACTTC. It specifies CASRMTSGRSYEQYF.

V is TRBV2 and J is TRBJ2-1; D unclear. With 2 bases removed from V and 0 bases from J, the gap between germline ends came to 8 bases. This CDR3 contains 15 residues. CDR1 is SNHLY, CDR2 FYNNEI, per germline. CDR3 loop: CASSEQATSYNEQFF. The CDR3 DNA sequence: TGTGCCAGCAGTGAACAAGCGACCTCCTACAATGAGCAGTTCTTC.

The chain carries TRBV23-1 and TRBJ2-2; 12 bases are shared with TRBD2. Being an ORF, TRBV23-1 has a function that is uncertain. The ends lost 0 bases at V and 4 bases at J; junction bases unmatched: 6. The CDR3 covers 18 residues. The DNA for the CDR3 is TGCGCCAGCAGTCAATCTATCCTAGCGGGAGGGGTCACCGGGGAGCTGTTTTTT. Protein product: CASSQSILAGGVTGELFF.

The V call is TRBV18, the J call TRBJ2-1, with 8 bases aligning to TRBD2. The CDR3 spans 14 residues. Germline V gene sequence: CDR1 KGHSH, CDR2 LQKENI. The trim removed 8 bases at V and 7 bases at J, leaving 10 bases unmatched. The CDR3 sequence is CASRGSGTRNEQFF. The CDR3 DNA reads as TGTGCCAGCCGGGGTAGCGGGACTAGGAATGAGCAGTTCTTC.

V gene TRBV5-6 combines with J gene TRBJ1-1, with a tentative D call TRBD1 (6 bases). The CDR3 is made up of 17 amino acids. The ends were cut back, 2 bases at V and 0 bases at J, with 17 bases in the middle. Germline V lookup: CDR1 SGHDT, CDR2 YYEEEE. In nucleotides, the CDR3 is TGTGCCAGCAGCTTCGCGGGGAGGGGGAGACTGAACACTGAAGCTTTCTTT. It yields the protein CASSFAGRGRLNTEAFF.

The CDR3 reads CASSQDHRVNTEAFF. The CDR3 nucleotides are TGTGCCAGCAGCCAAGACCACAGAGTGAACACTGAAGCTTTCTTT. V and J are TRBV4-2 and TRBJ1-1; D unresolved. Per germline, CDR1 LGHNA and CDR2 YNFKEQ. Between the trimmed V and J ends, which lost 0 bases and 0 bases, there was a span of 8 bases. The CDR3 consists of 15 residues.

The J gene is TRBJ2-2, the V gene TRBV2; TRBD1 aligns across 8 bases. Losses at the gene ends were 6 bases for V and 7 bases for J; bases not matched to a gene: 7. This CDR3 comprises 14 residues. Per germline, CDR1 SNHLY and CDR2 FYNNEI. The CDR3 reads CASSPTGAVGELFF. DNA for the CDR3: TGTGCCAGCAGCCCGACAGGGGCGGTCGGGGAGCTGTTTTTT.

V usage is TRBV6-5 and J usage is TRBJ1-3; D is undetermined. The CDR3 extends over 15 amino acids. Trimming cost V 7 bases and J 1 base, with 14 bases left between them. CDR1 MNHEY and CDR2 SVGAGI come from the germline V gene. The CDR3: CASTPSFLSGNTIYF. CDR3 bases: TGTGCCAGCACTCCCTCGTTTTTATCTGGAAACACCATATATTTT.

This chain joins TRBV6-5 and TRBJ2-1; 11 nucleotides align to TRBD1. Germline loops: CDR1 MNHEY, CDR2 SVGAGI. The CDR3 has 15 amino acids. V was clipped by 6 bases and J by 8 bases; unmatched bases: 9. The CDR3 is CASSSRGQGDHEQFF. The CDR3 DNA follows: TGTGCCAGCAGCAGCCGGGGACAGGGGGACCATGAGCAGTTCTTC.